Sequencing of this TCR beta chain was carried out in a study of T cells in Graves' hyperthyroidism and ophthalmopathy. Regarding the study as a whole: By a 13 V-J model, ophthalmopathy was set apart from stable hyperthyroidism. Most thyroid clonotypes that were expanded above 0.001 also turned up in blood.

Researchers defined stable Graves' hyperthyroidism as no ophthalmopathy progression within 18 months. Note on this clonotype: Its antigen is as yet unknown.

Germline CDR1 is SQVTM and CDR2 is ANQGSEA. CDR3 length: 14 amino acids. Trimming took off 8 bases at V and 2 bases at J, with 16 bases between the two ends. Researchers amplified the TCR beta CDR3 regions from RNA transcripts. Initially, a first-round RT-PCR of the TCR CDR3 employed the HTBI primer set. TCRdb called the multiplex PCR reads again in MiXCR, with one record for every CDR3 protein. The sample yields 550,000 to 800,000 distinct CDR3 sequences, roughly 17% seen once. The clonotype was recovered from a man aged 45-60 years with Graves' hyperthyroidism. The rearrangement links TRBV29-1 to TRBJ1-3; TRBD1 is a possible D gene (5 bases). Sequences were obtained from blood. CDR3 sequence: CSTRDVPPGNTIYF. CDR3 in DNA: TGCAGCACTAGGGACGTTCCCCCTGGAAACACCATATATTTT. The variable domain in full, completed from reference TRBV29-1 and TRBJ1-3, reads SAVISQKPSRDICQRGTSLTIQCQVDSQVTMMFWYRQQPGQSLTLIATANQGSEATYESGFVIDKFPISRPNLTFSTLTVSNMSPEDSSIYLCSTRDVPPGNTIYFGEGSWLTVV.